This T cell receptor (beta chain) was found in a study of T cell changes during pregnancy in multiple sclerosis. Some clones are missing from TCRdb's copy, which holds only in-frame ones; the method was immunoSEQ multiplex PCR. Here the sample spans 70,000 to 100,000 clones, about 93% being singletons. The length of the CDR3 is 16 residues. The germline V gene has CDR1 SGHRS and CDR2 YFSETQ. Trimming removed 0 bases from V and 0 bases from J, with 9 bases in between. The starting material was peripheral blood, obtained in the first trimester of pregnancy. The receptor comes from a female donor with multiple sclerosis, enrolled in a pregnancy study. The chain has TRBV5-1 and TRBJ2-2; no reliable D call. The CDR3 bases are TGCGCCAGCAGCTTGGAGGCAGGCCCGAACACCGGGGAGCTGTTTTTT. It specifies CASSLEAGPNTGELFF.